This entry features one TCR beta chain sequence. Its antigen is unidentified. The sample comes from a study of identical twins. Overall study findings and caveats: The models systematically underestimated how much out-of-frame TCR alpha was shared in monozygotic twins.

Deletions cut 8 bases from V and 6 bases from J, with 16 bases between. This CDR3 has 13 amino acids. The germline CDR1 and CDR2 sequences are LNHDA and SQIVND (reference sequence). TCRdb itself ran the 5' RACE reads through MiXCR, one entry per CDR3 protein. This table has about 200,000 distinct CDR3 sequences, around 6.9% appearing once. This sample was also put to use in a study of yellow fever vaccine responses in identical twins.

Material: memory (CD45RO+) T cells sorted from blood. This TCR was recovered from a woman between 18 and 29 years old in good health. The V call is TRBV19, the J call TRBJ1-1, with a tentative D call TRBD1 (5 bases). CDR3 sequence: CASSARGMPEAFF. CDR3 bases: TGTGCCAGTTCGGCTCGGGGGATGCCTGAAGCTTTCTTT.